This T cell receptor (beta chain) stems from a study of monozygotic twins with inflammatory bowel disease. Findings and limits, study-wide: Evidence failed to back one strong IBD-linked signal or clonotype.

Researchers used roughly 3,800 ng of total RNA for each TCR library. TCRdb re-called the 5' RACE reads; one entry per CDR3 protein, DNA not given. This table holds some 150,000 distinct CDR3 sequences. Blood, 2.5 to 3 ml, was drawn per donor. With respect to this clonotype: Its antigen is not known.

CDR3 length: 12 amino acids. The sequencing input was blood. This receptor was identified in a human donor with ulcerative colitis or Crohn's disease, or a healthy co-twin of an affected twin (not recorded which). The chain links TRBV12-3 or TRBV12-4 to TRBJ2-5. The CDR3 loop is CASSYTKETQYF.